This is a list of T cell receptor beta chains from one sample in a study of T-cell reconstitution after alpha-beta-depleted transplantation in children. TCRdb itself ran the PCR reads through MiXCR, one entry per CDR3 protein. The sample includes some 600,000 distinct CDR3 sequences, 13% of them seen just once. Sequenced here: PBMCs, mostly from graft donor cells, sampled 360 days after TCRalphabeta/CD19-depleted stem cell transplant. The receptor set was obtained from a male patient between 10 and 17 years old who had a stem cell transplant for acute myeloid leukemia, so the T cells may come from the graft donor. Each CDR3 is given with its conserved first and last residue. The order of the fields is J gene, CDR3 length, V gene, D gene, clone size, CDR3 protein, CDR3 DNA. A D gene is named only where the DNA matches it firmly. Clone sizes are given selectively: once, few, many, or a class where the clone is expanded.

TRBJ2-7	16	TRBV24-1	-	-	CATSDSDGYLREEQYF	TGTGCCACCAGTGATTCGGACGGCTACTTACGGGAGGAGCAGTACTTC
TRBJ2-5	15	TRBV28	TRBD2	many	CASSHTSGSGETQYF	TGTGCCAGCAGTCATACTAGCGGGAGTGGGGAGACCCAGTACTTC
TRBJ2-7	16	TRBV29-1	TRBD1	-	CSVEGSETGGFYEQYF	TGCAGCGTTGAGGGTTCGGAGACAGGGGGTTTCTACGAGCAGTACTTC
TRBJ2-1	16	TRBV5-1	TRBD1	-	CASSLGQGQSYNEQFF	TGCGCCAGCAGCTTGGGACAGGGGCAATCCTACAATGAGCAGTTCTTC
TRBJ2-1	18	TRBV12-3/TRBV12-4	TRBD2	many	CASSLQAGGPGKDNEQFF	TGTGCCAGCAGTTTGCAAGCGGGAGGGCCCGGTAAGGACAATGAGCAGTTCTTC
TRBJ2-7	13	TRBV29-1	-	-	CSVEGQNLYEQYF	TGCAGCGTTGAAGGGCAGAACCTCTACGAGCAGTACTTC
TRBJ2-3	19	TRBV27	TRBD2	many	CASSFRASGRITSTDTQYF	TGTGCCAGCAGTTTTAGGGCTAGCGGGAGGATCACCAGCACAGATACGCAGTATTTT
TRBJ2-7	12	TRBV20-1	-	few	CSARGGLSEQYF	TGCAGTGCTAGAGGGGGACTGAGCGAGCAGTACTTC
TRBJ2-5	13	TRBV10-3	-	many	CAISESDSKTQYF	TGTGCCATCAGTGAGTCGGACTCAAAGACCCAGTACTTC
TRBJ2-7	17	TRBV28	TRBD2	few	CASSLPGGLGGFHEQYF	TGTGCCAGCAGTCTACCTGGTGGACTAGGCGGTTTTCACGAGCAGTACTTC
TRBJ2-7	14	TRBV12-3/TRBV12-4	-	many	CASSLAPGAYEQYF	TGTGCCAGCAGTTTAGCCCCAGGGGCCTACGAGCAGTACTTC
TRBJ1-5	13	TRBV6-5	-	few	CASSSGVGQPQHF	TGTGCCAGCAGTTCAGGGGTAGGGCAGCCCCAGCATTTT
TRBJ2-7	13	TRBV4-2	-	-	CASSQDRGNEQYF	TGTGCCAGCAGCCAAGACAGGGGCAACGAGCAGTACTTC
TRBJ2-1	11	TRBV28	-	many	CASSPDNEQFF	TGTGCCAGCAGCCCCGACAATGAGCAGTTCTTC
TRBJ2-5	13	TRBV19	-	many	CASRPDGQETQYF	TGTGCCAGTCGTCCCGACGGACAAGAGACCCAGTACTTC
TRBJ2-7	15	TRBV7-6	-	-	CASSLASGYFYEQYF	TGTGCCAGCAGCTTAGCTAGCGGCTACTTCTACGAGCAGTACTTC
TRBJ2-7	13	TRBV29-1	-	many	CSVEGGQSYEQYF	TGCAGCGTTGAGGGGGGACAGTCCTACGAGCAGTACTTC
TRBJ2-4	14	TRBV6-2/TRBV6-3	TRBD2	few	CASRLAGGPDIQYF	TGTGCCAGCAGACTAGCGGGAGGGCCCGACATTCAGTACTTC
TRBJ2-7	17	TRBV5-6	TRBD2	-	CASSRPLTTSVSYEQYF	TGTGCCAGCAGCCGTCCCCTTACGACTAGCGTCTCCTACGAGCAGTACTTC
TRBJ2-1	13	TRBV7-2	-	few	CASSLEGLNEQFF	TGTGCCAGCAGCTTAGAGGGCCTCAATGAGCAGTTCTTC
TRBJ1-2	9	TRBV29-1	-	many	CSVDYGYTF	TGCAGCGTTGACTATGGCTACACCTTC
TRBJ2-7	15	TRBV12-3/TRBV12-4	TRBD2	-	CASSPQTSGSQTEYF	TGTGCCAGCAGCCCTCAGACTAGCGGGAGTCAAACGGAGTACTTC
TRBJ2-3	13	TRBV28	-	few	CASNWDHTDTQYF	TGTGCCAGCAACTGGGACCACACAGATACGCAGTATTTT
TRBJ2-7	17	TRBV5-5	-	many	CASSFGSTRQLGYEQYF	TGTGCCAGCAGCTTCGGGTCGACGCGACAGTTAGGCTACGAGCAGTACTTC
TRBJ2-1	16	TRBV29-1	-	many	CSVKGLSKGSYNEQFF	TGCAGCGTTAAGGGACTCTCTAAAGGCTCCTACAATGAGCAGTTCTTC
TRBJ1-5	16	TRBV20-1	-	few	CSARDPTVRHPQPQHF	TGCAGTGCTAGAGATCCTACCGTTCGACACCCTCAGCCCCAGCATTTT
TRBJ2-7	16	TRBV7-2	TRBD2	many	CASSLSLTSGTYEQYF	TGTGCCAGCAGCTTATCCCTGACTAGCGGTACCTACGAGCAGTACTTC
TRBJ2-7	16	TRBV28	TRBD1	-	CASSPFPGQGSYEQYF	TGTGCCAGCAGCCCTTTCCCGGGACAGGGATCCTACGAGCAGTACTTC
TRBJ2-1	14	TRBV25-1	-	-	CASSTPGRYNEQFF	TGTGCCAGCAGTACCCCAGGGAGGTACAATGAGCAGTTCTTC
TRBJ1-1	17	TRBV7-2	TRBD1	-	CASSLRDREGMNTEAFF	TGTGCCAGCAGCTTAAGGGACAGGGAGGGGATGAACACTGAAGCTTTCTTT
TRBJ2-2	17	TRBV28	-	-	CASSPNRWGVMYGELFF	TGTGCCAGCAGCCCCAATCGGTGGGGGGTAATGTACGGGGAGCTGTTTTTT
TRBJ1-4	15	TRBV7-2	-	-	CASSLAGLTNEKLFF	TGTGCCAGCAGCTTAGCGGGGCTCACTAATGAAAAACTGTTTTTT
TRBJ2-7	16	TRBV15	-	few	CATSTEVGLIRYEQYF	TGTGCCACCAGCACAGAGGTAGGACTGATACGCTACGAGCAGTACTTC
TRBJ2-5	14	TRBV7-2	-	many	CASSLGGTEETQYF	TGTGCCAGCAGCTTAGGGGGCACGGAAGAGACCCAGTACTTC
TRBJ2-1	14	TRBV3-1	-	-	CASTTDGGYNEQFF	TGTGCCAGCACCACAGATGGAGGCTACAATGAGCAGTTCTTC
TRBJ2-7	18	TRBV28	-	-	CASSRAPGRVAVRKEQYF	TGTGCCAGCAGTAGGGCGCCGGGCAGGGTGGCGGTCCGTAAAGAGCAGTACTTC
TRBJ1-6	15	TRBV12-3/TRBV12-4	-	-	CASKPRVDYNSPLHF	TGTGCCAGCAAACCACGGGTAGACTATAATTCACCCCTCCACTTT
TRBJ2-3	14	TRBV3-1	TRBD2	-	CASSSLAGRGTQYF	TGTGCCAGCAGTAGCCTAGCGGGACGTGGTACGCAGTATTTT
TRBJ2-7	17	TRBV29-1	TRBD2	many	CSVEGTSGTRSSYEQYF	TGCAGCGTTGAGGGGACTAGCGGGACGAGGAGCTCCTACGAGCAGTACTTC
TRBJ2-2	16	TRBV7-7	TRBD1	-	CASSLDRGGGTGELFF	TGTGCTAGCAGCTTAGACAGGGGAGGTGGCACCGGGGAGCTGTTTTTT
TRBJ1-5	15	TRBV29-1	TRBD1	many	CSVFAGGGTNQPQHF	TGCAGCGTTTTCGCAGGGGGGGGGACCAATCAGCCCCAGCATTTT
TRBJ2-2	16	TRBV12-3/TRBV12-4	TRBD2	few	CASSHRLAEHTGELFF	TGTGCCAGCAGCCATAGACTAGCGGAGCACACCGGGGAGCTGTTTTTT
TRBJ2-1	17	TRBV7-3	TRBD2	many	CASSLERLAGAVGEQFF	TGTGCCAGCAGCTTAGAGAGGCTAGCGGGAGCAGTTGGTGAGCAGTTCTTC
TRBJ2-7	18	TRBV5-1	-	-	CASSLVASPRLDGYEQYF	TGCGCCAGCAGCTTGGTTGCCTCCCCGCGACTGGATGGCTACGAGCAGTACTTC
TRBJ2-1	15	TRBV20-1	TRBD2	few	CSARRSGLHYNEQFF	TGCAGTGCTAGAAGGTCGGGACTACACTACAATGAGCAGTTCTTC
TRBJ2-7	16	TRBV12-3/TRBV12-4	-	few	CASSLWPRGPSREQYF	TGTGCCAGCAGTTTATGGCCCAGGGGCCCCTCTCGGGAGCAGTACTTC
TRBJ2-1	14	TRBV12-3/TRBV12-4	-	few	CASSSGARYNEQFF	TGTGCCAGCAGTTCGGGGGCCAGATACAATGAGCAGTTCTTC
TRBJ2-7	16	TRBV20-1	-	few	CSARRARGGATYEQYF	TGCAGTGCTAGAAGGGCGAGGGGAGGAGCCACCTACGAGCAGTACTTC
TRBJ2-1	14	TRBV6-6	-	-	CASSPAHSYNEQFF	TGTGCCAGCAGCCCAGCACACTCCTACAATGAGCAGTTCTTC
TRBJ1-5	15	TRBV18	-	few	CASSPIGLGNQPQHF	TGTGCCAGCTCACCAATCGGCTTAGGGAATCAGCCCCAGCATTTT
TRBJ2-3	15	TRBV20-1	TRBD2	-	CSASGLLAGVDTQYF	TGCAGTGCTAGTGGGTTACTAGCGGGAGTGGATACGCAGTATTTT